The rows below give T cell receptor beta chains drawn from one sample of a study of blood T cell repertoires in COVID-19. Measured with immunoSEQ multiplex PCR; TCRdb has only the in-frame clones, and not every one. The profile shows over 130,000 clones, 65% to 90% of them singletons. Sequencing was performed on peripheral blood. The receptor source for this set is a man aged 65-85 years with acute or convalescent COVID-19. The CDR3 runs from the conserved cysteine through the conserved F or W. D genes are given only for firm matches. Size values are once, few and many counts, or a class for expanded clones, and some rows have none.

CDR3aa: CASSLEGSGGSYNEQFF
CDR3nt: TGTGCCAGCAGCTTGGAGGGGTCGGGAGGCTCCTACAATGAGCAGTTCTTC
abundance: once
len: 17
v_gene: TRBV7-2
j_gene: TRBJ2-1
d_gene: TRBD2

CDR3aa: CASSLGTSGRDTQYF
CDR3nt: TGTGCCAGCAGTTTAGGGACTAGCGGGAGAGATACGCAGTATTTT
abundance: .
len: 15
v_gene: TRBV28
j_gene: TRBJ2-3
d_gene: TRBD2

CDR3aa: CASSRTDSSSTDTQYF
CDR3nt: TGCGCCAGCAGCAGGACGGACAGCTCCAGCACAGATACGCAGTATTTT
abundance: once
len: 16
v_gene: TRBV4-1
j_gene: TRBJ2-3
d_gene: .

CDR3aa: CSASRAGGEEPQHF
CDR3nt: TGCAGTGCTAGTCGGGCAGGGGGCGAGGAGCCCCAGCATTTT
abundance: .
len: 14
v_gene: TRBV20-1
j_gene: TRBJ1-5
d_gene: TRBD1

CDR3aa: CASSLDGSGGYNEQFF
CDR3nt: TGTGCCAGCAGCTTAGATGGGTCGGGAGGATACAATGAGCAGTTCTTC
abundance: once
len: 16
v_gene: TRBV11-3
j_gene: TRBJ2-1
d_gene: TRBD2

CDR3aa: CASSLWTGNSYEQYF
CDR3nt: TGTGCCAGCAGCCTGTGGACAGGGAACTCCTACGAGCAGTACTTC
abundance: .
len: 15
v_gene: TRBV3-1/TRBV3-2
j_gene: TRBJ2-7
d_gene: TRBD1

CDR3aa: CASSLFTIYGYTF
CDR3nt: TGTGCCAGCAGTTTATTCACAATCTATGGCTACACCTTC
abundance: .
len: 13
v_gene: TRBV28
j_gene: TRBJ1-2
d_gene: .

CDR3aa: CAINPRQGGADTQYF
CDR3nt: TGTGCCATCAACCCACGACAGGGGGGGGCAGATACGCAGTATTTT
abundance: once
len: 15
v_gene: TRBV10-3
j_gene: TRBJ2-3
d_gene: TRBD1

CDR3aa: CASSLSGYLTNEQYF
CDR3nt: TGTGCCAGCAGCCTTAGCGGGTACCTTACTAACGAGCAGTACTTC
abundance: .
len: 15
v_gene: TRBV27
j_gene: TRBJ2-7
d_gene: TRBD2

CDR3aa: CASSVGAGGGNEQFF
CDR3nt: TGTGCCAGCAGCGTAGGGGCGGGAGGGGGCAATGAGCAGTTCTTC
abundance: .
len: 15
v_gene: TRBV9
j_gene: TRBJ2-1
d_gene: TRBD2

CDR3aa: CASSYRTRRQETQYF
CDR3nt: TGTGCCAGCAGTTACCGGACTAGAAGGCAAGAGACCCAGTACTTC
abundance: .
len: 15
v_gene: TRBV6-6
j_gene: TRBJ2-5
d_gene: TRBD2

CDR3aa: CASSQTRQGLNSPLHF
CDR3nt: TGCGCCAGCAGCCAGACCCGACAGGGGTTAAATTCACCCCTCCACTTT
abundance: .
len: 16
v_gene: TRBV5-1
j_gene: TRBJ1-6
d_gene: TRBD1

CDR3aa: CASSVESGNQPQHF
CDR3nt: TGCGCCAGCAGCGTAGAAAGCGGCAATCAGCCCCAGCATTTT
abundance: .
len: 14
v_gene: TRBV5-1
j_gene: TRBJ1-5
d_gene: .

CDR3aa: CATSGTSGRAAGELFF
CDR3nt: TGTGCCACCAGTGGGACTAGCGGGAGAGCGGCCGGGGAGCTGTTTTTT
abundance: .
len: 16
v_gene: TRBV24-1
j_gene: TRBJ2-2
d_gene: TRBD2

CDR3aa: CASRTLRGGHTEAFF
CDR3nt: TGTGCCAGCAGAACCCTCCGAGGGGGTCACACTGAAGCTTTCTTT
abundance: .
len: 15
v_gene: TRBV7-2
j_gene: TRBJ1-1
d_gene: .

CDR3aa: CASSDLAGGREQYF
CDR3nt: TGTGCCAGCAGCGACCTAGCGGGAGGGCGAGAGCAGTACTTC
abundance: .
len: 14
v_gene: TRBV7-2
j_gene: TRBJ2-7
d_gene: TRBD2

CDR3aa: CASSPRGTGDNQPQHF
CDR3nt: TGTGCCAGCAGCCCGCGGGGGACAGGGGACAATCAGCCCCAGCATTTT
abundance: .
len: 16
v_gene: TRBV7-2
j_gene: TRBJ1-5
d_gene: TRBD1

CDR3aa: CASSITGSNEQFF
CDR3nt: TGTGCCAGTAGTATAACAGGGAGCAATGAGCAGTTCTTC
abundance: once
len: 13
v_gene: TRBV19
j_gene: TRBJ2-1
d_gene: .

CDR3aa: CASSLLADSTDTQYF
CDR3nt: TGTGCCAGCAGCTTACTAGCGGACAGCACAGATACGCAGTATTTT
abundance: .
len: 15
v_gene: TRBV14
j_gene: TRBJ2-3
d_gene: TRBD2

CDR3aa: CATSRDLAGDFEQFF
CDR3nt: TGTGCCACCAGCAGAGATCTAGCGGGAGATTTTGAGCAGTTCTTC
abundance: .
len: 15
v_gene: TRBV15
j_gene: TRBJ2-1
d_gene: TRBD2

CDR3aa: CASSRQGQGPYGYTF
CDR3nt: TGTGCCAGCAGTCGACAAGGACAGGGTCCTTATGGCTACACCTTC
abundance: .
len: 15
v_gene: TRBV27
j_gene: TRBJ1-2
d_gene: TRBD1

CDR3aa: CASSHAPWSEAFF
CDR3nt: TGCGCCAGCAGCCACGCCCCGTGGAGTGAAGCTTTCTTT
abundance: .
len: 13
v_gene: TRBV4-1
j_gene: TRBJ1-1
d_gene: .

CDR3aa: CASSTAGASGELFF
CDR3nt: TGTGCCAGTAGCACAGCAGGGGCCTCTGGGGAGCTGTTTTTT
abundance: .
len: 14
v_gene: TRBV19
j_gene: TRBJ2-2
d_gene: .

CDR3aa: CAITGDPGTRGSLTDTQYF
CDR3nt: TGTGCCATAACTGGGGACCCCGGGACTAGGGGATCCCTAACAGATACGCAGTATTTT
abundance: .
len: 19
v_gene: TRBV10-3
j_gene: TRBJ2-3
d_gene: TRBD2

CDR3aa: CACQQGQGQPQHF
CDR3nt: TGTGCCTGTCAACAGGGGCAAGGTCAGCCCCAGCATTTT
abundance: .
len: 13
v_gene: TRBV30
j_gene: TRBJ1-5
d_gene: TRBD1

CDR3aa: CASSKRTGGIYEQYF
CDR3nt: TGTGCCAGCAGCAAAAGGACAGGGGGGATCTACGAGCAGTACTTC
abundance: .
len: 15
v_gene: TRBV11-2
j_gene: TRBJ2-7
d_gene: TRBD1

CDR3aa: CASNTYNSPLHF
CDR3nt: TGTGCCAGTAACACCTATAATTCACCCCTCCACTTT
abundance: few
len: 12
v_gene: TRBV19
j_gene: TRBJ1-6
d_gene: .

CDR3aa: CASSQDGLAGYNEQFF
CDR3nt: TGTGCCAGCAGCCAAGACGGACTAGCGGGTTACAATGAGCAGTTCTTC
abundance: many
len: 16
v_gene: TRBV14
j_gene: TRBJ2-1
d_gene: TRBD2

CDR3aa: CASSLDPPTGISNQPQHF
CDR3nt: TGTGCCAGCAGCTTAGACCCTCCGACAGGAATTAGCAATCAGCCCCAGCATTTT
abundance: .
len: 18
v_gene: TRBV7-9
j_gene: TRBJ1-5
d_gene: .

CDR3aa: CASSHPGTSAYEQYF
CDR3nt: TGTGCCAGCAGCCACCCCGGGACTAGCGCGTACGAGCAGTACTTC
abundance: .
len: 15
v_gene: TRBV3-1/TRBV3-2
j_gene: TRBJ2-7
d_gene: TRBD2

CDR3aa: CASSLASYSNQPQHF
CDR3nt: TGTGCCAGCAGCTTAGCGAGTTATAGCAATCAGCCCCAGCATTTT
abundance: .
len: 15
v_gene: TRBV7-8
j_gene: TRBJ1-5
d_gene: .

CDR3aa: CASSEGRTGLAQYF
CDR3nt: TGCGCCAGCAGCGAAGGGAGGACCGGGTTGGCCCAGTACTTC
abundance: .
len: 14
v_gene: TRBV5-1
j_gene: TRBJ2-5
d_gene: .

CDR3aa: CASSKAGFSGNTIYF
CDR3nt: TGTGCCAGCAGTAAGGCAGGGTTCTCTGGAAACACCATATATTTT
abundance: .
len: 15
v_gene: TRBV28
j_gene: TRBJ1-3
d_gene: .

CDR3aa: CASSLTGWGGETQYF
CDR3nt: TGTGCCAGCAGCTTGACAGGGTGGGGAGGAGAGACCCAGTACTTC
abundance: .
len: 15
v_gene: TRBV7-2
j_gene: TRBJ2-5
d_gene: .

CDR3aa: CASSPLGQGETQYF
CDR3nt: TGTGCCAGCTCACCTCTGGGACAGGGAGAGACCCAGTACTTC
abundance: .
len: 14
v_gene: TRBV18
j_gene: TRBJ2-5
d_gene: TRBD1